The rows below give T cell receptor beta chains drawn from one sample of a study of blood T cells in healthy people across ages. TCRdb passed the 5' RACE reads through MiXCR, listing each CDR3 protein once. This sample has roughly 1.5 million distinct CDR3 sequences, with under 55% found just once. Sequencing was performed on blood. The origin of the receptors is a woman aged 18-30 years in good health. CDR3s include the opening cysteine and the closing phenylalanine or tryptophan. Each record gives: J gene, V gene, clone size, D gene, CDR3 protein, CDR3 DNA. D genes are given only for firm matches. For some rows the clone size is stated as once, few or many, or as a class when expanded; others skip it.

TRBJ1-2 | TRBV19 | NA | NA | CASSNPLTDTYYGYTF | TGTGCCAGTAGTAACCCATTAACGGACACCTACTATGGCTACACCTTC
TRBJ1-6 | TRBV7-2 | NA | NA | CASSLGFMRTLHF | TGTGCCAGCAGCTTAGGCTTTATGAGGACCCTCCACTTT
TRBJ2-1 | TRBV5-1 | NA | NA | CAGSPDPSSYNEQFF | TGCGCCGGCAGCCCGGACCCGAGCTCCTACAATGAGCAGTTCTTC
TRBJ2-1 | TRBV5-1 | once | NA | CASSSESGTYNEQFF | TGCGCCAGCAGCTCAGAATCAGGAACCTACAATGAGCAGTTCTTC
TRBJ1-2 | TRBV6-5 | NA | NA | CASSYSSGAGYTF | TGTGCCAGCAGTTACTCGAGCGGGGCCGGCTACACCTTC
TRBJ2-5 | TRBV4-3 | NA | TRBD2 | CASSQDLQGLIQETQYF | TGCGCCAGCAGCCAAGATCTCCAGGGACTAATCCAAGAGACCCAGTACTTC
TRBJ1-5 | TRBV12-3/TRBV12-4 | few | NA | CASTIEAQPQHF | TGTGCCAGCACCATAGAAGCCCAGCCCCAGCATTTT
TRBJ1-4 | TRBV20-1 | few | NA | CSARGTETNEKLFF | TGCAGTGCTAGAGGGACTGAAACTAATGAAAAACTGTTTTTT
TRBJ1-3 | TRBV28 | NA | NA | CARRNTIYF | TGTGCCAGAAGAAACACCATATATTTT
TRBJ2-1 | TRBV20-1 | NA | TRBD2 | CSARDPPSGRDYNEQFF | TGCAGTGCTAGAGATCCTCCTAGCGGGAGGGACTACAATGAGCAGTTCTTC
TRBJ1-5 | TRBV7-2 | NA | TRBD1 | CASSLARDRVQPQHF | TGTGCCAGCAGCTTAGCGCGAGACAGGGTTCAGCCCCAGCATTTT
TRBJ2-1 | TRBV6-2/TRBV6-3 | NA | NA | CASSYDDYNEQFF | TGTGCCAGCAGTTATGACGATTACAATGAGCAGTTCTTC
TRBJ2-1 | TRBV5-1 | few | TRBD2 | CASSLPGLAGSYNEQFF | TGCGCCAGCAGCTTACCTGGACTAGCGGGATCCTACAATGAGCAGTTCTTC
TRBJ2-7 | TRBV13 | NA | NA | CASTQSRNYEQYF | TGTGCCAGCACACAGTCCCGGAACTACGAGCAGTACTTC
TRBJ2-1 | TRBV7-2 | NA | NA | CASSLASGNNEQFF | TGTGCCAGCAGCTTAGCATCCGGGAACAATGAGCAGTTCTTC
TRBJ2-3 | TRBV20-1 | NA | TRBD1 | CSVRRTGIGTDTQYF | TGCAGTGTTCGGCGGACAGGGATTGGCACAGATACGCAGTATTTT
TRBJ2-3 | TRBV15 | few | NA | CATSRRGGKPRADTQYF | TGTGCCACCAGCAGAAGGGGGGGCAAACCAAGGGCAGATACGCAGTATTTT
TRBJ1-2 | TRBV5-6 | NA | NA | CASSLVGFSYGYTF | TGCGCCAGCAGCTTGGTAGGATTCTCCTATGGCTACACCTTC
TRBJ2-3 | TRBV7-2 | NA | TRBD2 | CASSFRLGLQISTDTQYF | TGTGCCAGCAGCTTTAGATTGGGACTACAAATTTCCACAGATACGCAGTATTTT
TRBJ2-3 | TRBV20-1 | few | NA | CSARRGARALRTDTQYF | TGCAGTGCTCGCAGGGGCGCGAGGGCTCTACGCACAGATACGCAGTATTTT
TRBJ1-5 | TRBV10-3 | NA | TRBD1 | CAISQDRDNQPQHF | TGTGCCATCAGCCAGGACAGGGACAATCAGCCCCAGCATTTT
TRBJ1-2 | TRBV6-5 | NA | NA | CASSYRLATDRSPYGYTF | TGTGCCAGCAGTTACCGATTAGCAACGGACAGATCTCCCTATGGCTACACCTTC
TRBJ1-5 | TRBV27 | few | NA | CASSSIFPGPNQPQHF | TGTGCCAGCAGTTCGATCTTTCCGGGCCCTAATCAGCCCCAGCATTTT
TRBJ1-4 | TRBV4-3 | NA | NA | CASSQDRMSEKLFF | TGCGCCAGCAGCCAAGACAGGATGAGTGAAAAACTGTTTTTT
TRBJ1-5 | TRBV12-3/TRBV12-4 | NA | NA | CASSLYLSQVGQPQHF | TGTGCCAGCAGTTTGTATCTTAGCCAGGTGGGTCAGCCCCAGCATTTT
TRBJ2-5 | TRBV20-1 | NA | TRBD2 | CSARDWRGNLETQYF | TGCAGTGCTAGAGATTGGCGGGGGAATCTTGAGACCCAGTACTTC
TRBJ2-7 | TRBV6-2/TRBV6-3 | NA | TRBD2 | CASSYGASGRAVEQYF | TGTGCCAGCAGTTACGGGGCTAGCGGGAGGGCCGTCGAGCAGTACTTC